Following are 17 T cell receptor beta chains from one sample sequenced in a study of blood T cell repertoires in COVID-19. Sequencing used immunoSEQ multiplex PCR; TCRdb keeps in-frame clones, though not all of them. The data contain more than 200,000 clones, 80% to 90% of them singletons. The sequenced sample was peripheral blood. These receptors all come from a man in his forties with active or convalescent COVID-19.

The rearrangement uses TRBV7-9 and TRBJ1-1; D is unclear. The CDR3 totals 13 residues. Trimming left V 1 base short and J 1 base short, with 4 bases between. Germline V gene lookup returns CDR1 SEHNR and CDR2 FQNEAQ (reference sequence). Here the CDR3 reads CASSLGRNTEAFF. In nucleotides, the CDR3 is TGTGCCAGCAGCTTAGGCAGGAACACTGAAGCTTTCTTT. Full variable domain (remainder filled in from reference TRBV7-9 and TRBJ1-1): DTGVSQNPRHKITKRGQNVTFRCDPISEHNRLYWYRQTLGQGPEFLTYFQNEAQLEKSRLLSDRFSAERPKGSFSTLEIQRTEQGDSAMYLCASSLGRNTEAFFGQGTRLTVV.

J is TRBJ1-5 and V is TRBV6-1; weak D call: TRBD1 (5 bases). Germline assignment: CDR1 MNHNS and CDR2 SASEGT. Trimming took off 2 bases at V and 9 bases at J, with 17 bases between the two ends. The CDR3 spans 15 residues. The CDR3 region is CASSEKWGDLRPQHF. The CDR3 DNA sequence: TGTGCCAGCAGTGAAAAGTGGGGGGATCTGCGGCCCCAGCATTTT.

The chain carries TRBV5-6 and TRBJ2-1; D is possibly TRBD2 (6 bases). The germline CDR1 and CDR2 sequences are SGHDT and YYEEEE. The ends were cut back, 2 bases at V and 8 bases at J, with 26 bases in the middle. The CDR3 is 18 amino acids. The CDR3 reads CASSFWYAGPATRDEQFF. DNA for the CDR3: TGTGCCAGCAGCTTTTGGTACGCGGGACCTGCAACTAGGGATGAGCAGTTCTTC.

This clone has a single count. J is TRBJ1-6 and V is TRBV5-5; 7 bases fit TRBD1. The germline V gene encodes CDR1 SGHKS and CDR2 YYEKEE (reference sequence). Trimming removed 6 bases from V and 8 bases from J; junction bases left unmatched: 8. This CDR3 region has 14 residues. The CDR3 DNA reads as TGTGCCAGCATTCCGGGACAGAGATATTCACCCCTCCACTTT. Encoded protein: CASIPGQRYSPLHF.

J is TRBJ1-3 and V is TRBV19; the match to TRBD1 covers 8 bases. The CDR3 totals 15 residues. The germline CDR1 and CDR2 sequences are LNHDA and SQIVND (reference sequence). Trimming at V came to 5 bases and at J to 4 bases, leaving 7 bases not matched to a gene. The CDR3 region is CASSLQGAGGNTIYF. In nucleotides, the CDR3 is TGTGCCAGTAGTCTCCAGGGGGCCGGAGGAAACACCATATATTTT.

The chain combines TRBV18 with TRBJ2-7; D gene uncertain. The V end was cut by 5 bases, the J end by 2 bases, with 10 bases between. This CDR3 comprises 13 residues. Germline CDR1 reads KGHSH; CDR2 reads LQKENI. CDR3 sequence reads: CASSSTWAYEQYF. Written as DNA, the CDR3 is TGTGCCAGCTCATCGACATGGGCCTACGAGCAGTACTTC.

This clone appeared a few times. The chain recombines TRBV12-3 or TRBV12-4 with TRBJ2-7; D may be TRBD1 (5 bases). This CDR3 has 13 amino acids. V lost 7 bases, J lost 0 bases, and 10 bases lay in between. CDR3 nucleotide sequence: TGTGCCAGCAAGCAGGGTAGCTCCTACGAGCAGTACTTC. Translated: CASKQGSSYEQYF.

J is TRBJ1-1 and V is TRBV10-3, with a possible D match to TRBD1 (6 bases). The germline gives CDR1 ENHRY, CDR2 SYGVKD. The CDR3 is made up of 14 amino acids. V was shortened by 6 bases and J by 1 base, with 12 bases between the two germline ends. CDR3 DNA sequence: TGTGCCATCAGAACCCGACAGGAGAACACTGAAGCTTTCTTT. It is translated as CAIRTRQENTEAFF.

This rearrangement joins TRBV19 to TRBJ2-2; 8 bases align to TRBD2. The germline V gene has CDR1 LNHDA and CDR2 SQIVND (reference sequence). Trimming removed 5 bases from V and 0 bases from J; junction bases left unmatched: 5. The CDR3 runs 16 residues. CDR3 region: CASSRTSPTNTGELFF. The CDR3 nucleotides are TGTGCCAGTAGTCGGACTAGCCCTACGAACACCGGGGAGCTGTTTTTT.

V usage is TRBV6-4 and J usage is TRBJ2-1, with 7 bases matching TRBD2. This CDR3 is 14 amino acids long. The germline gives CDR1 MRHNA, CDR2 SNTAGT. The trim removed 3 bases at V and 4 bases at J, leaving 3 bases unmatched. The CDR3: CASSEAGEYNEQFF. The CDR3, as DNA: TGTGCCAGCAGTGAGGCGGGGGAGTACAATGAGCAGTTCTTC.

V usage is TRBV2 and J usage is TRBJ2-3, with D perhaps TRBD1 (6 bases). The CDR3 extends over 13 amino acids. In germline, CDR1 is SNHLY, CDR2 FYNNEI. V dropped 4 bases and J dropped 6 bases, with 11 bases sitting between them. Here the CDR3 DNA reads TGTGCCAGCAGTGCCAGGGGCTTTGATACGCAGTATTTT. Translating it yields CASSARGFDTQYF.

The chain employs TRBV5-1 and TRBJ2-5; 9 nucleotides match TRBD1. V shed 0 bases and J 5 bases; nucleotides not matched to a gene: 5. Germline CDR1 reads SGHRS; CDR2 reads YFSETQ. The CDR3 is made up of 15 amino acids. The CDR3 sequence: CASSLGEQGAETQYF. The CDR3 nucleotides are TGCGCCAGCAGCTTGGGTGAACAGGGGGCGGAGACCCAGTACTTC.

The chain is built from TRBV9 and TRBJ2-1; 8 bases agree with TRBD2. With V trimmed by 1 base and J by 8 bases, 14 bases remained unmatched. The V gene's germline CDR1 is SGDLS and CDR2 YYNGEE. CDR3 length: 17 residues. The CDR3 nucleotides read TGTGCCAGCAGCGTACTGGGTGGAGCGGGAGATGGAGATGAGCAGTTCTTC. It translates to CASSVLGGAGDGDEQFF.

The genes are TRBV28 and TRBJ2-7, with no clear D. V was clipped by 2 bases and J by 9 bases, with 11 bases between them. CDR1 is MDHEN, CDR2 SYDVKM, per germline. CDR3 length: 12 amino acids. CDR3 in amino acids: CASSLVLAVQYF. The CDR3 nucleotides read TGTGCCAGCAGTTTAGTGCTCGCGGTGCAGTACTTC. Filled out from reference TRBV28 and TRBJ2-7, the complete variable domain reads DVKVTQSSRYLVKRTGEKVFLECVQDMDHENMFWYRQDPGLGLRLIYFSYDVKMKEKGDIPEGYSVSREKKERFSLILESASTNQTSMYLCASSLVLAVQYFGPGTRLTVT.

In this sample, this clone turned up a few times. The chain joins TRBV15 to TRBJ2-7, with TRBD2 matching 10 bases. CDR1 is LNHNV, CDR2 YYDKDF, per germline (reference sequence). CDR3 length: 16 residues. The V gene end was trimmed by 0 bases and the J gene end by 3 bases; junction bases not matched to a gene: 5. The CDR3 region has the DNA TGTGCCACCAGCAGAGATAGGGCTAGCGGGAGCTACGAGCAGTACTTC. Translating gives CATSRDRASGSYEQYF.

The chain is built from TRBV10-3 and TRBJ2-3, with 7 bases lining up with TRBD1. The V and J ends lost 5 bases and 6 bases, in that order; junction bases with no gene match: 11. Germline loops: CDR1 ENHRY, CDR2 SYGVKD. The CDR3 loop spans 15 amino acids. DNA for the CDR3: TGTGCCATCAGTCCGGGACAGCCATCTCCGGATACGCAGTATTTT. Translating it yields CAISPGQPSPDTQYF.

The chain uses TRBV7-9 and TRBJ2-1; D is perhaps TRBD2 (5 bases). V lost 4 bases and J 0 bases, leaving 13 bases between the germline ends. This CDR3 contains 16 residues. Per the germline V gene, CDR1 is SEHNR and CDR2 is FQNEAQ (reference sequence). The CDR3 protein is CASSSRGLASYNEQFF. CDR3 coding DNA: TGTGCCAGCAGCTCCCGCGGGCTAGCCTCCTACAATGAGCAGTTCTTC.